The clone carrying this TCR beta chain has at least ten counts. What it binds is not known. The data stem from a study of CD8 T cells in ankylosing spondylitis. For TCR beta, libraries came from quantitative 5'-RACE with molecular barcodes. From the 5' RACE reads, TCRdb called clonotypes with MiXCR, one entry per CDR3 protein. This table has 300,000 to 350,000 distinct CDR3 sequences, less than 25% appearing once. Whole-study findings and limits: With a CD8+ phenotype, disease-linked clones were relatively rare in peripheral blood. Significantly higher representation of disease-linked clones was reported for matched ankylosing spondylitis synovial fluid. A TCR beta motif of eight highly homologous variants appeared characteristic of ankylosing spondylitis blood.

CDR3 size: 14 residues. Germline values: CDR1 SGHRS, CDR2 YFSETQ. V lost 0 bases and J 3 bases, leaving 7 bases between the germline ends. This chain joins TRBV5-1 and TRBJ2-1; D is uncertain. The clonotype originates from a female donor with ankylosing spondylitis or in good health (not recorded which). Sequencing was performed on blood, either unsorted or a sorted T cell fraction (not recorded which). CDR3 sequence reads: CASSLDSRYNEQFF. Here the CDR3 DNA reads TGCGCCAGCAGCTTGGACTCGCGCTACAATGAGCAGTTCTTC. Variable domain in full (rest from reference TRBV5-1 and TRBJ2-1): KAGVTQTPRYLIKTRGQQVTLSCSPISGHRSVSWYQQTPGQGLQFLFEYFSETQRNKGNFPGRFSGRQFSNSRSEMNVSTLELGDSALYLCASSLDSRYNEQFFGPGTRLTVL.